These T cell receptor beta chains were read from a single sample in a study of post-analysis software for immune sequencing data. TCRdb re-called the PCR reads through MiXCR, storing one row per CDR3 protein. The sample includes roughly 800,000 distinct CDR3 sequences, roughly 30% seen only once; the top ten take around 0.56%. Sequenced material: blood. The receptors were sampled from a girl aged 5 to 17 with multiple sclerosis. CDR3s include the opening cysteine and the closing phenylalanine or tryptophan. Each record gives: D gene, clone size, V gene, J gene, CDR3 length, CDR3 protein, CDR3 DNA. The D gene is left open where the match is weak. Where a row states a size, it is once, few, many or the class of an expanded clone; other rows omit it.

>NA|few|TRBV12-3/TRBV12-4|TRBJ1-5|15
CASSGAGRNNQPQHF
TGTGCCAGCAGTGGGGCCGGACGGAACAATCAGCCCCAGCATTTT
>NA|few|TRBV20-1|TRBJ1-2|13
CSASDSLNYGYTF
TGCAGTGCTTCGGACAGCCTAAACTATGGCTACACCTTC
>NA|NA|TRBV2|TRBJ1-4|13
CASMAGTNEKLFF
TGTGCCAGCATGGCCGGAACTAATGAAAAACTGTTTTTT
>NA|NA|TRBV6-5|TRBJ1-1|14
CASSYSEGNTEVFF
TGTGCCAGCAGTTACAGTGAAGGGAACACTGAAGTTTTCTTT
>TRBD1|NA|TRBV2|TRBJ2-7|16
CASIVTDRGQPYEQYF
TGTGCCAGCATTGTCACCGACAGGGGGCAACCCTACGAGCAGTACTTC
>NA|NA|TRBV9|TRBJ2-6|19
CASSVGDGIGSSGANVLTF
TGTGCCAGCAGCGTAGGGGATGGGATCGGGAGCTCTGGGGCCAACGTCCTGACTTTC
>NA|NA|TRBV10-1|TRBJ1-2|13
CASSESGTGGYTF
TGCGCCAGCAGTGAGTCGGGAACCGGAGGCTACACCTTC
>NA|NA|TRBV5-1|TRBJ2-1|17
CASSLVPRATSCREQFF
TGCGCCAGCAGCTTGGTCCCCCGAGCGACCTCATGCAGGGAGCAGTTCTTC
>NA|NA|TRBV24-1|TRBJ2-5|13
CATSGDSKETQYF
TGTGCCACCAGTGGGGACTCCAAAGAGACCCAGTACTTC
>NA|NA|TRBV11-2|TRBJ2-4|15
CASSLGVGAKNIQYF
TGTGCCAGCAGCTTAGGCGTAGGAGCCAAAAACATTCAGTACTTC
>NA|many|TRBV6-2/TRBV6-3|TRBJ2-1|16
CASSYSRGSNYNEQFF
TGTGCCAGCAGTTACTCGAGGGGGTCTAACTACAATGAGCAGTTCTTC
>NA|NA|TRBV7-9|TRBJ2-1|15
CASSLAGSSYNGQFF
TGTGCCAGCAGCTTAGCTGGGAGCTCCTACAATGGGCAGTTCTTC
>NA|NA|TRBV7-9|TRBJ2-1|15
CASSLVTGTYNEQFF
TGTGCCAGCAGCTTAGTCACGGGAACCTACAATGAGCAGTTCTTC
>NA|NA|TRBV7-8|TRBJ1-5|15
CASREGGPSNQPQHF
TGTGCCAGCAGGGAAGGGGGGCCGAGCAATCAGCCCCAGCATTTT
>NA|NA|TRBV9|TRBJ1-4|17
CASSATPIGAHNEKLFF
TGTGCCAGCAGCGCGACTCCTATAGGGGCCCACAATGAAAAACTGTTTTTT
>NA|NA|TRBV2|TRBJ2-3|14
CASSWVAPIDTQYF
TGTGCCAGCAGTTGGGTCGCGCCTATTGATACGCAGTATTTT
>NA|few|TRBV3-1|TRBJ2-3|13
CASSQELTDTQYF
TGTGCCAGCAGCCAAGAACTCACAGATACGCAGTATTTT
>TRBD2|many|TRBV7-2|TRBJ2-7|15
CASSLGLAATYEQYF
TGTGCCAGCAGCTTAGGGCTAGCGGCGACCTACGAGCAGTACTTC
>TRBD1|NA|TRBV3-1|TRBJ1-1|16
CASSTPWGQAPSVAFF
TGTGCCAGCAGCACACCCTGGGGACAGGCGCCGTCGGTCGCTTTCTTT
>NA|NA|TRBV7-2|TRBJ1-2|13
CASSSLLGLGYTF
TGTGCCAGCAGCTCCCTCCTGGGTCTAGGCTACACCTTC
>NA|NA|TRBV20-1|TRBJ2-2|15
CSARDRGSNTGELFF
TGCAGTGCTAGAGATAGGGGATCAAACACCGGGGAGCTGTTTTTT
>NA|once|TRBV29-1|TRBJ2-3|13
CSASHGVVDTQYF
TGCAGCGCCTCTCACGGGGTTGTCGATACGCAGTATTTT
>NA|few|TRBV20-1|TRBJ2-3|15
CSAQGASWSTDTQYF
TGCAGTGCCCAAGGGGCTAGCTGGAGCACAGATACGCAGTATTTT
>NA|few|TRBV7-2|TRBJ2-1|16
CASSLAAGSAYNEQFF
TGTGCCAGCAGCTTAGCGGCAGGTTCGGCCTACAATGAGCAGTTCTTC
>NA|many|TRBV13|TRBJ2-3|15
CASSSNPSEEDTQYF
TGTGCCAGCAGCTCCAATCCTAGCGAGGAAGATACGCAGTATTTT
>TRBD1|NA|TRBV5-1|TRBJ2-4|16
CASSLETGGRRDIQYF
TGCGCCAGCAGCTTGGAGACAGGGGGTAGAAGGGACATTCAGTACTTC
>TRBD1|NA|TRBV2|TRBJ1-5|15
CASGRDRGRRQPQHF
TGTGCCAGTGGGCGGGACAGGGGGCGCCGCCAGCCCCAGCATTTT
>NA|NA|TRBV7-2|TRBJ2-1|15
CASSLDRNSYNEQFF
TGTGCCAGCAGCTTAGACAGGAACTCCTACAATGAGCAGTTCTTC
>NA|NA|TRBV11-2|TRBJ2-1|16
CASSLVGGVRSNEQFF
TGTGCCAGCAGCTTAGTCGGCGGGGTAAGGTCCAATGAGCAGTTCTTC
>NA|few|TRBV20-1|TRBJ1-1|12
CRARQVNTEAFF
TGCAGGGCAAGACAGGTGAACACTGAAGCTTTCTTT
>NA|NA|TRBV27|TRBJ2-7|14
CASSYGRVSREQYF
TGTGCCAGCAGTTACGGTCGGGTGTCGCGCGAGCAGTACTTC
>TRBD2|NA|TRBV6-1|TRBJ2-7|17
CASSPRTSGGYSYEQYF
TGTGCCAGCAGTCCGCGGACTAGCGGGGGTTACTCCTACGAGCAGTACTTC
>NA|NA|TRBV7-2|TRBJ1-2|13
CACSLARQDGYTF
TGTGCCTGCAGCTTAGCGCGGCAGGATGGCTACACCTTC
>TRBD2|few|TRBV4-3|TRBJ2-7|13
CASSQDRLAEQYF
TGCGCCAGCAGCCAAGATAGACTAGCGGAGCAGTACTTC
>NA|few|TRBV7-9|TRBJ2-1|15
CASTPAAREVDEQFF
TGTGCCAGCACCCCGGCGGCCAGGGAGGTCGATGAGCAGTTCTTC
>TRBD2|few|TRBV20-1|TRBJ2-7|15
CSARFSGRISYEQYF
TGCAGTGCTAGATTTAGCGGGAGAATCTCCTACGAGCAGTACTTC
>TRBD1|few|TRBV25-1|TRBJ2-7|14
CASSDRTGGPEQYF
TGTGCCAGCAGTGACAGGACAGGGGGCCCCGAGCAGTACTTC
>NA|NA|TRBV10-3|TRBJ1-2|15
CAISYDRNRGYGYTF
TGTGCCATCAGTTATGACCGTAACCGGGGCTATGGCTACACCTTC
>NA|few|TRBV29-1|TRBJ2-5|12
CSAAGPGGTQYF
TGCAGCGCCGCAGGACCGGGCGGGACCCAGTACTTC
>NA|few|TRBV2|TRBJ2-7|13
CASSDAAGDEQYF
TGTGCCAGCAGTGATGCAGCCGGAGACGAGCAGTACTTC
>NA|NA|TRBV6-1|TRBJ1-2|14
CASRAPGDWGGYTF
TGTGCCAGCAGGGCCCCAGGGGATTGGGGTGGCTACACCTTC
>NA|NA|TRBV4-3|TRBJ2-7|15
CASSQDGGSPYEQYF
TGCGCCAGCAGCCAAGATGGAGGGTCCCCCTACGAGCAGTACTTC
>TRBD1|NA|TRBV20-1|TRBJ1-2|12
CSVWTGWSGYTF
TGCAGTGTGTGGACAGGGTGGTCTGGCTACACCTTC
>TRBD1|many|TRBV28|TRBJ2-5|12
CASNRGGETQYF
TGTGCCAGCAACAGGGGTGGAGAGACCCAGTACTTC
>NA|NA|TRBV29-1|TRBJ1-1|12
CSDRQANTEAFF
TGCAGCGACCGACAGGCGAACACTGAAGCTTTCTTT
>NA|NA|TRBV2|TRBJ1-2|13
CASSERGTRGYTF
TGTGCCAGCAGTGAGAGGGGGACGCGGGGCTACACCTTC
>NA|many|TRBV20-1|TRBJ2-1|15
CSASGAAQSYNEQFF
TGCAGTGCTAGCGGGGCAGCCCAGTCCTACAATGAGCAGTTCTTC
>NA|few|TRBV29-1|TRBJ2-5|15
CSVRGGILYQETQYF
TGCAGCGTCCGAGGGGGAATCCTGTACCAAGAGACCCAGTACTTC
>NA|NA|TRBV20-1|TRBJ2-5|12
CSARDSPWEQYF
TGCAGTGCTCGAGACAGCCCCTGGGAGCAGTACTTC
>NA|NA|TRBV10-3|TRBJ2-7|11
CAIGGGYEQYF
TGTGCCATCGGGGGCGGGTACGAGCAGTACTTC
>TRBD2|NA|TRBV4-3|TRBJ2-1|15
CASSAGRGSPYEQFF
TGCGCCAGCAGCGCAGGGCGCGGGAGCCCCTATGAGCAGTTCTTC
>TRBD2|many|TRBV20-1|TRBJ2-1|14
CSAGGLAGENEQFF
TGCAGTGCCGGGGGACTAGCGGGAGAGAATGAGCAGTTCTTC
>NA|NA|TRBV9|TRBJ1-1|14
CASSVFPDGTEAFF
TGTGCCAGCAGCGTATTCCCCGACGGAACTGAAGCTTTCTTT